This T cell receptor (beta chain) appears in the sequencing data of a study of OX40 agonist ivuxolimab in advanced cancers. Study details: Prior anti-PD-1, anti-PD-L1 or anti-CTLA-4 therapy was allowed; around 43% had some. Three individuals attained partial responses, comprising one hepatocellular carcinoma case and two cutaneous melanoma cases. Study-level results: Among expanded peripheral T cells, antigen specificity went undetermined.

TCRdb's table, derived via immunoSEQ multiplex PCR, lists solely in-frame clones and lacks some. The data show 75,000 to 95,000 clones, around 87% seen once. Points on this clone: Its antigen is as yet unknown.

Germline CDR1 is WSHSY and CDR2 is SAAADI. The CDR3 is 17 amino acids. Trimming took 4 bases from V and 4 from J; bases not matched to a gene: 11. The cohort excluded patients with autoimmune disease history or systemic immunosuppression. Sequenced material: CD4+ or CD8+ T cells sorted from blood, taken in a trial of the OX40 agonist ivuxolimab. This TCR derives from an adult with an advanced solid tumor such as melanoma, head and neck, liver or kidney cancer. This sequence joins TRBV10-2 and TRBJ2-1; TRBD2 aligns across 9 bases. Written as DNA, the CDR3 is TGCGCCAGCAGTGTTAAGACTAGCGGACAGAGATACAATGAGCAGTTCTTC. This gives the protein CASSVKTSGQRYNEQFF.